The clone carrying this TCR beta chain was counted between two and nine times. Germline values: CDR1 DFQATT, CDR2 SNEGSKA (reference sequence). The CDR3 is made up of 15 amino acids. V shed 4 bases and J 3 bases; nucleotides not matched to a gene: 12. This record comes from a study of response to subunit inactivated influenza vaccine. A single record per CDR3 protein comes from TCRdb applying MiXCR to the RT-PCR reads. Of 560,000 or so distinct CDR3 sequences listed, around 8% were seen once; the top ten hold about an eighth. The receptor comes from a man in his fifties or sixties who received an inactivated influenza vaccine. The source material was PBMCs from blood, sampled around 25 months after vaccination. The chain joins TRBV20-1 to TRBJ2-7; TRBD1 agrees at 7 bases. CDR3 sequence: CSAKGTTGVFYEQYF. The CDR3 bases are TGCAGTGCTAAGGGTACTACAGGGGTTTTCTACGAGCAGTACTTC.